The rows below give T cell receptor beta chains drawn from one sample of a study of blood T cell repertoires in COVID-19. Only in-frame clones appear in the TCRdb table, and some are missing; sequencing was by immunoSEQ multiplex PCR. In the table there are more than 20,000 clones, 65% to 85% of which are singletons. The source material was peripheral blood. The source of these receptors is a man older than 75 with active or convalescent COVID-19. Both conserved end residues are part of each CDR3. The D gene is left open where the match is weak. Not all rows give a size; the values are once, few, many and, for expanded clones, a class.

v_call: TRBV19
cdr3_length: 14
d_call: TRBD1
clone_size: few
j_call: TRBJ1-2
cdr3_nt: TGTGCCAGTAGTACCGCGACAGGGGACTATGGCTACACCTTC
cdr3_aa: CASSTATGDYGYTF

v_call: TRBV5-1
cdr3_length: 12
d_call: .
clone_size: .
j_call: TRBJ1-1
cdr3_nt: TGCGCCAGCAGCCCTACGGGCACTGAAGCTTTCTTT
cdr3_aa: CASSPTGTEAFF

v_call: TRBV20-1
cdr3_length: 11
d_call: TRBD2
clone_size: once
j_call: TRBJ2-7
cdr3_nt: TGCAGTGCCCGGACTAGGGCGCACCAGTACTTC
cdr3_aa: CSARTRAHQYF

v_call: TRBV5-1
cdr3_length: 15
d_call: .
clone_size: .
j_call: TRBJ2-5
cdr3_nt: TGCGCCAGCAGCTCGACAGGAGCAACGCAAGAGACCCAGTACTTC
cdr3_aa: CASSSTGATQETQYF

v_call: TRBV5-4
cdr3_length: 13
d_call: .
clone_size: .
j_call: TRBJ2-7
cdr3_nt: TGTGCCAGCAGCTCGGGACTGTCTTACGAGCAGTACTTC
cdr3_aa: CASSSGLSYEQYF

v_call: TRBV19
cdr3_length: 18
d_call: TRBD1
clone_size: .
j_call: TRBJ2-6
cdr3_nt: TGTGCCAGTAGTATAACCGGGACAGGGGTAGGGGGGGCCAACGTCCTGACTTTC
cdr3_aa: CASSITGTGVGGANVLTF

v_call: TRBV4-1
cdr3_length: 15
d_call: .
clone_size: once
j_call: TRBJ2-5
cdr3_nt: TGCGCCAGCAGCCAAGATGGCACAGGCCAAGAGACCCAGTACTTC
cdr3_aa: CASSQDGTGQETQYF

v_call: TRBV11-3
cdr3_length: 15
d_call: .
clone_size: .
j_call: TRBJ2-5
cdr3_nt: TGTGCCAGCAGCTTAGACGGGGGAGAACAAGAGACCCAGTACTTC
cdr3_aa: CASSLDGGEQETQYF

v_call: TRBV7-2
cdr3_length: 14
d_call: .
clone_size: .
j_call: TRBJ2-4
cdr3_nt: TGTGCCAGCAGCTTGGCGGGAGCCAAAAACATTCAGTACTTC
cdr3_aa: CASSLAGAKNIQYF

v_call: TRBV6-1
cdr3_length: 16
d_call: .
clone_size: .
j_call: TRBJ1-5
cdr3_nt: TGTGCCAGCAGTGTCTACAGGGTTGGGAGCAATCAGCCCCAGCATTTT
cdr3_aa: CASSVYRVGSNQPQHF

v_call: TRBV19
cdr3_length: 15
d_call: .
clone_size: .
j_call: TRBJ2-7
cdr3_nt: TGTGCCAGTACCAACCCAGGGGCCGGGCTCTACGAGCAGTACTTC
cdr3_aa: CASTNPGAGLYEQYF

v_call: TRBV27
cdr3_length: 14
d_call: TRBD2
clone_size: .
j_call: TRBJ2-5
cdr3_nt: TGTGCCAGCAGCGGACTAGCGGGAGATGAGACCCAGTACTTC
cdr3_aa: CASSGLAGDETQYF

v_call: TRBV19
cdr3_length: 16
d_call: TRBD1
clone_size: .
j_call: TRBJ1-2
cdr3_nt: TGTGCCAGTAGTATACCCCGGGACAGGGGCGTCTATGGCTACACCTTC
cdr3_aa: CASSIPRDRGVYGYTF

v_call: TRBV15
cdr3_length: 14
d_call: .
clone_size: .
j_call: TRBJ2-2
cdr3_nt: TGTGCCACCAAGCAAGCTCTGAACACCGGGGAGCTGTTTTTT
cdr3_aa: CATKQALNTGELFF